Described below is a single T cell receptor beta chain sequence and its context. Its antigen is currently unknown. This entry belongs to a study of brain T cells in children with intractable seizures. Repertoires were generated with immunoSEQ multiplex PCR, while TCRdb's copy carries only in-frame clones and drops some. The sample yields 70,000 to 90,000 clones, under 95% seen once. Study-level points and caveats: Patients' HCMV serostatus was unknown; virus specificity rests on CDR3 similarity alone. Pre- and post-surgery blood differed in depth, so pre-surgery absences may be undersampling.

Surgery cases with the highest brain T cell transcript signatures were chosen for sequencing. CDR1 and CDR2 from the germline V gene are KGHDR and SFDVKD. The CDR3 has 16 residues. V was clipped by 6 bases and J by 4 bases, with 18 bases between them. The starting material was peripheral blood, obtained at surgery. The chain recombines TRBV24-1 with TRBJ1-5, with D possibly TRBD1 on 5 matching bases. The receptor was isolated from a boy less than two years old with tuberous sclerosis and intractable seizures. The CDR3 DNA follows: TGTGCCACCAGTCTAGTGGGGACGGGGGGTAATCAGCCCCAGCATTTT. This codes for CATSLVGTGGNQPQHF.